Detailed here is one TCR beta chain. This clone was recorded only once. The clone's antigen remains unknown. Base qualities are not provided; no much larger clone lies one nucleotide away. Libraries were made using the immunoSEQ multiplex PCR assay. Roughly 10^5 TCR templates per sample were assayed on the deep sequencing platform. Genomic DNA extracted from sorted T cells was the material used for TCRbeta CDR3 sequencing. The authors' pipeline ran thus. The R programming language was used for clonal analysis of the TCRbeta CDR3 data. Alloreactive CD4+ and CD8+ clones were defined by comparing unstimulated samples with post-reaction CFSE-low samples. By matching sequences to the repertoires of sorted unstimulated Treg and non-Treg cells, each alloreactive CD4+ clone was assigned a regulatory or non-regulatory origin. Held by TCRdb, this immuneACCESS table contains in-frame sequences only and omits some clones. Under half of the omission traces to an unresolved V gene where checked; the cause of the rest is unknown. V, J and clone size were drawn from that table, and D and trimming were deduced from the DNA. This sample comprises roughly 68,000 clones, just over 95% of them detected only once. The biggest ten clones account for about 0.1% of the sample.

This sample stems from a study of siplizumab effects on memory and regulatory T cells (dated by TCRdb to the late 2010s). Context from the whole study: The study examined how the anti-CD2 antibody siplizumab affects alloreactive T-cell subsets in allogeneic mixed lymphocyte reactions built from human PBMCs.

Additional sequencing covered unstimulated subsets from a few donor pairs, namely CD8+ effector memory, CD4+ naive, CD8+ TEMRA, CD4+ memory and CD8+ naive. Sorted unstimulated T cells and proliferating T cells recovered from mixed lymphocyte reactions underwent TCRbeta CDR3 sequencing. Fresh whole blood from ten HLA-typed healthy donors was used as the source from which PBMCs were isolated. The CDR3 numbers 11 residues from cysteine through phenylalanine. Only the CDR3 DNA is retained, 33 bases long and in frame from the first base. The trim is 1 base for V and 10 bases for J, with a gap of 7 bases between the germline ends. CDR1 and CDR2 are read off the germline V gene as MGHRA and YSYEKL. What the study reported, not specific to this receptor: In reactions with siplizumab, an average of about 69% of mappable alloreactive CD4+ clones were Treg-derived, compared with 25% to 30% in control reactions. Whether proliferating Tregs from siplizumab cultures were suppressive was not functionally confirmed. Siplizumab significantly lowered the cumulative frequency of alloreactive sequences that could be traced to unstimulated CD4+ memory T cells. Compared with memory T cells, unstimulated naive T cells appeared more diverse, and naive cells seemed to make a substantial contribution to the alloresponse. Because sequences below about 10^-5 frequency were poorly captured, only a minor fraction of alloreactive clones could be mapped to unstimulated subsets. A naive or memory phenotype could not be assigned to roughly 75-96% of proliferating CD4+ or CD8+ clones.

The V and J genes are TRBV4-1 and TRBJ1-1; TRBD1 is possibly the D segment (5 matching bases). The TCR sequence derives from a human donor in good health. Sequencing input: naive CD8+ T cells sorted from blood. The sample's cell subset or site label, in plain terms: unstimulated naive T cells. In nucleotides, the sequence is TGCGCCAGCAGCCAAGCGGGGGGAGCTTTCTTT. Translated, it reads CASSQAGGAFF.